Each of the 5 T cell receptor beta chains below was sequenced from the same sample in a study of OX40 agonist ivuxolimab in advanced cancers. Clones were sequenced by immunoSEQ multiplex PCR, and TCRdb holds only the in-frame ones, with some missing. The table lists tens of thousands of clones, approximately 92% of them singletons. This sample comprised CD4+ or CD8+ T cells sorted from blood, obtained in a trial of the OX40 agonist ivuxolimab. These receptors came from an adult with an advanced solid tumor such as melanoma, head and neck, liver or kidney cancer.

The chain uses TRBV5-6 and TRBJ2-1; TRBD2 is a possible D gene (5 bases). From germline, CDR1 is SGHDT and CDR2 YYEEEE. Trimming pared 0 bases from V and 8 bases from J, leaving 6 bases between. The CDR3 is made up of 12 amino acids. The CDR3, as DNA: TGTGCCAGCAGCTTGGGGGAGTATGAGCAGTTCTTC. Its translation: CASSLGEYEQFF.

V and J are TRBV28 and TRBJ1-4; a possible D gene is TRBD1 (5 bases). V was cut by 2 bases and J by 12 bases, with 13 bases left in between. The CDR3 contains 13 residues. Per the germline V gene, CDR1 is MDHEN and CDR2 is SYDVKM. Written as DNA, the CDR3 is TGTGCCAGCAGTTTAGGGTGGGAGGGACAACTGTTTTTT. It translates to CASSLGWEGQLFF.

The rearrangement joins TRBV7-6 to TRBJ2-7; 9 nucleotides align to TRBD1. V lost 5 bases and J lost 8; bases outside the gene matches: 10. CDR1 SGHVS and CDR2 FNYEAQ come from the germline V gene. The length of the CDR3 is 14 residues. CDR3 sequence: CASSPGTGQVQQYF. The CDR3 bases are TGTGCCAGCAGCCCCGGGACAGGGCAGGTTCAGCAGTACTTC.

In this sample, this clone turned up once. CDR3 region: CASSQGPHEKLFF. CDR3 bases: TGTGCCAGCAGCCAGGGACCTCATGAAAAACTGTTTTTT. The chain links TRBV5-6 to TRBJ1-4; D possibly corresponds to TRBD1 (5 bases). Germline CDR1 SGHDT, CDR2 YYEEEE. V lost 4 bases and J lost 6, with 10 bases in between. The CDR3 runs to 13 residues.

The chain links TRBV2 to TRBJ1-2; maybe TRBD1 (6 bases). CDR3 length equals 13 residues. Germline V gives CDR1 SNHLY, CDR2 FYNNEI. V shed 5 bases and J shed 2 bases, with 9 bases lying between them. The CDR3 region has the DNA TGTGCCAGCAGTCTAACAGGGAACTATGGCTACACCTTC. This sequence encodes CASSLTGNYGYTF.